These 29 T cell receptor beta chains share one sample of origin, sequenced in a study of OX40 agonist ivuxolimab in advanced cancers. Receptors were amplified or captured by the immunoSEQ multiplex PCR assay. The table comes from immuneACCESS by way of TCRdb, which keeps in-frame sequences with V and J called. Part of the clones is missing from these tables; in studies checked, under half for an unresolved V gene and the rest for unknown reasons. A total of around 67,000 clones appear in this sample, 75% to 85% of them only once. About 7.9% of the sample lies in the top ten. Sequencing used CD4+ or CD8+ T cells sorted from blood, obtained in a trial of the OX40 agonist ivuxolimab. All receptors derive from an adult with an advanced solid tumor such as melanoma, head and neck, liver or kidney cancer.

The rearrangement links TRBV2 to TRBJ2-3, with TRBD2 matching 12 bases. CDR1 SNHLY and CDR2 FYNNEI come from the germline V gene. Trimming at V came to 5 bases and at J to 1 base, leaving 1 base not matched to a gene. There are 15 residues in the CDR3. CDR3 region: CASSRLAGGTDTQYF. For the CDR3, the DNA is TGTGCCAGCAGTAGACTAGCGGGGGGCACAGATACGCAGTATTTT.

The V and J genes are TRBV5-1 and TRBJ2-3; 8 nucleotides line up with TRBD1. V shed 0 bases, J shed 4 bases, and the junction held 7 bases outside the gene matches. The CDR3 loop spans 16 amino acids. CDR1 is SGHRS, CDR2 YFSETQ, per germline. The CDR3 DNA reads TGCGCCAGCAGCTTGGGGACAGGGTATTTACCAGATACGCAGTATTTT. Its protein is CASSLGTGYLPDTQYF.

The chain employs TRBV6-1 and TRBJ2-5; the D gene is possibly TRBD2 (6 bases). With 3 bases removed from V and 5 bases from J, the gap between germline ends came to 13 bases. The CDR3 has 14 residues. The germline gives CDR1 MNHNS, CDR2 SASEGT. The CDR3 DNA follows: TGTGCCAGCAGTGACAGGAGGGTACGGGAGACCCAGTACTTC. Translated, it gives CASSDRRVRETQYF.

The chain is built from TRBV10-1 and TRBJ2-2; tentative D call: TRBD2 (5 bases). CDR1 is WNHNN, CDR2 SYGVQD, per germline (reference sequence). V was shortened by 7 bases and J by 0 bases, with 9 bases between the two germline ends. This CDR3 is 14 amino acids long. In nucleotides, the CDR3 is TGCGCCAGCACCCCGGGGACGAACACCGGGGAGCTGTTTTTT. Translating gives CASTPGTNTGELFF.

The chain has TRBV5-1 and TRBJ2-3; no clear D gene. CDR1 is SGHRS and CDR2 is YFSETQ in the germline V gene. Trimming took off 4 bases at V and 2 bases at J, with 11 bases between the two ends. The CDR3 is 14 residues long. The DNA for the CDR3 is TGCGCCAGCAGCGTCCAGGACCCCACAGATACGCAGTATTTT. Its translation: CASSVQDPTDTQYF.

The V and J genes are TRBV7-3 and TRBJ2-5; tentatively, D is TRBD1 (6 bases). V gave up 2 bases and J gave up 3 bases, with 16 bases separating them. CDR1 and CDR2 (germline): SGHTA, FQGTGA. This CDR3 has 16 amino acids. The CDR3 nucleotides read TGTGCCAGCAGCTTAGCACGGGGACACCCGGAAGAGACCCAGTACTTC. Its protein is CASSLARGHPEETQYF. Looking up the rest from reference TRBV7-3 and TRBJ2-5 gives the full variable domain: GAGVSQTPSNKVTEKGKYVELRCDPISGHTALYWYRQSLGQGPEFLIYFQGTGAADDSGLPNDRFFAVRPEGSVSTLKIQRTERGDSAVYLCASSLARGHPEETQYFGPGTRLLVL.

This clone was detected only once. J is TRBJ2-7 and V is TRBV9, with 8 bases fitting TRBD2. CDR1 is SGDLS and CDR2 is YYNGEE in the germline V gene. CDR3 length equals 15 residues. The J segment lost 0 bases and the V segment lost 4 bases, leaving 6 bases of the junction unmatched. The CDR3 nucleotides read TGTGCCAGCAGCCTAGGGGCGGGAGGCTCCTACGAGCAGTACTTC. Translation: CASSLGAGGSYEQYF.

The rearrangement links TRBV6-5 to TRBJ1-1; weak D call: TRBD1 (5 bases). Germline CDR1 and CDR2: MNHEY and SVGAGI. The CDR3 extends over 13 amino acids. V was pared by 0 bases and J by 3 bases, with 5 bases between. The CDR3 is CASSYSRDTEAFF. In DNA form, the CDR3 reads TGTGCCAGCAGTTACTCCAGGGACACTGAAGCTTTCTTT.

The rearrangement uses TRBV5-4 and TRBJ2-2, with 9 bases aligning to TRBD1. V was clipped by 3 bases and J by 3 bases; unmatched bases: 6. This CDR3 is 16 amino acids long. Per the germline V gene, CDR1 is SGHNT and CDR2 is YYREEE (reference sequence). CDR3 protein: CASSSRGQGYTGELFF. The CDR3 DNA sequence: TGTGCCAGCAGCTCCCGGGGACAGGGTTACACCGGGGAGCTGTTTTTT.

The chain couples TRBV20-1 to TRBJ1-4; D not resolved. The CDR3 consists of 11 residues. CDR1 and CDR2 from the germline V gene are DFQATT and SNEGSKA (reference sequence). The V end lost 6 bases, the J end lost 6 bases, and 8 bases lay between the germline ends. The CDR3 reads CSASRYEKLFF. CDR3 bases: TGCAGTGCGTCCCGGTATGAAAAACTGTTTTTT.

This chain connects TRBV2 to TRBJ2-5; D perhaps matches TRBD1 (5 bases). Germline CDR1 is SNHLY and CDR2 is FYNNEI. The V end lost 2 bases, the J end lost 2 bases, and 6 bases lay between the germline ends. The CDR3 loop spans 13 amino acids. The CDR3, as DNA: TGTGCCAGCAGTGAACAGGGTCAAGAGACCCAGTACTTC. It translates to CASSEQGQETQYF.

The CDR3 loop is CASSQPVGNQPQHF. The CDR3 region has the DNA TGCGCCAGCAGTCAACCGGTGGGCAATCAGCCCCAGCATTTT. The chain joins TRBV23-1 to TRBJ1-5; D is uncertain. TRBV23-1 is marked as an open reading frame, function uncertain. The V end was cut by 2 bases, the J end by 2 bases, with 7 bases between. The CDR3 extends over 14 amino acids.

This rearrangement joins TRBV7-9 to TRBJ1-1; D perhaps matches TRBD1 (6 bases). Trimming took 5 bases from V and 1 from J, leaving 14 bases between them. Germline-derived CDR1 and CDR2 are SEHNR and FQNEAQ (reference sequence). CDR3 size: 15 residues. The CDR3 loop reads CASSRIGGTNTEAFF. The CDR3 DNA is TGTGCCAGCAGCCGAATAGGGGGGACGAACACTGAAGCTTTCTTT.

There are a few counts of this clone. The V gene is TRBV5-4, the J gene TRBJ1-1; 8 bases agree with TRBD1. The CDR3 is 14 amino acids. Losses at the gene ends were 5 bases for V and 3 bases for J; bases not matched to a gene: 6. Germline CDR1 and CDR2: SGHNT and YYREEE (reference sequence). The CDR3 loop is CASSHETGDTEAFF. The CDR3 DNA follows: TGTGCCAGCAGTCACGAGACAGGGGACACTGAAGCTTTCTTT.

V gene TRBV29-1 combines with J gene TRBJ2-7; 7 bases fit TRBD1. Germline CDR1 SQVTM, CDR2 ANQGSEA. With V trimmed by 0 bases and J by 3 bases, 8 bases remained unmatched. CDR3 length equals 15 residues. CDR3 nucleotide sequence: TGCAGCGTTGAAGATCTTGAGGGGGCCGACTACGAGCAGTACTTC. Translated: CSVEDLEGADYEQYF.

CDR3 bases: TGTGCCAGCAGCTATGACAGGGAGGAGCAGTTCTTC. It codes for CASSYDREEQFF. J is TRBJ2-1 and V is TRBV11-2; 7 bases agree with TRBD1. Trimming removed 4 bases from V and 10 bases from J; junction bases left unmatched: 4. The CDR3 extends over 12 amino acids. CDR1 is SGHAT and CDR2 is FQNNGV in the germline V gene.

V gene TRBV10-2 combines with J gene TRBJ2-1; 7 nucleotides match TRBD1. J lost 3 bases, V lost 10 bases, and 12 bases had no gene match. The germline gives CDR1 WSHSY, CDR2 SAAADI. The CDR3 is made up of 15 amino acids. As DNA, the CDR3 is TGCGCCATCCTATCGGGACAGTCGGGCTACAATGAGCAGTTCTTC. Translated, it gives CAILSGQSGYNEQFF.

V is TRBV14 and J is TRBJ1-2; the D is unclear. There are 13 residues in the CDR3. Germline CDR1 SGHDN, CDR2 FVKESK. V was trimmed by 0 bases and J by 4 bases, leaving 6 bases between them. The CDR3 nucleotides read TGTGCCAGCAGCCAAGATTACAGCTATGGCTACACCTTC. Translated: CASSQDYSYGYTF.

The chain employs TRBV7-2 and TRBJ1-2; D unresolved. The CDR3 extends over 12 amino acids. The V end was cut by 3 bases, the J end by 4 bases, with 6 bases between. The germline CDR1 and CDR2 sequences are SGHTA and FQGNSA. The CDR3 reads CASSFEGYGYTF. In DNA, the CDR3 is TGTGCCAGCAGCTTCGAGGGCTATGGCTACACCTTC.

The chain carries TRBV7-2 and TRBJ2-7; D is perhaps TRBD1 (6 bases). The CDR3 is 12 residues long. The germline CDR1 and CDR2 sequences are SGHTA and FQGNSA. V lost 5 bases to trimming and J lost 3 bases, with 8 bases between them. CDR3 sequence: CASSLQGYEQYF. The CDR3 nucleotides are TGTGCCAGCAGCCTACAGGGCTACGAGCAGTACTTC.

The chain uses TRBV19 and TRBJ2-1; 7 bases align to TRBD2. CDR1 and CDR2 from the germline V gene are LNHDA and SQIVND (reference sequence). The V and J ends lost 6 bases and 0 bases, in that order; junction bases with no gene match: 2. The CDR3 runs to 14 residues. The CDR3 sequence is CASRWGGSYNEQFF. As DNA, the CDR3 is TGTGCCAGTAGATGGGGGGGCTCCTACAATGAGCAGTTCTTC.

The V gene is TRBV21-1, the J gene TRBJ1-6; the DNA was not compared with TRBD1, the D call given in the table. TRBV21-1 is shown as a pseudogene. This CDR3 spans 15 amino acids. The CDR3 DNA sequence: TGTGCCAGCAGCAGAGACAGGGTAGTTGATTCACCCCTCCACTTT. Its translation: CASSRDRVVDSPLHF.

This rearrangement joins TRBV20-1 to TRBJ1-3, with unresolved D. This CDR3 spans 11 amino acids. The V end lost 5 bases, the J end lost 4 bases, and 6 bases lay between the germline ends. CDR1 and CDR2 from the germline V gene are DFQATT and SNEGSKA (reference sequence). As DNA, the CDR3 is TGCAGTGCTCCCGTGGGAAACACCATATATTTT. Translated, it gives CSAPVGNTIYF.

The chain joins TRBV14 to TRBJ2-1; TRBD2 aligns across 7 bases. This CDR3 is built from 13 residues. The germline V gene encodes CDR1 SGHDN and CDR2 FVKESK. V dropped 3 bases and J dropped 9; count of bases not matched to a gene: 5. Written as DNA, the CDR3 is TGTGCCAGCAGCCAGCAAAGGGAGGGTGAGCAGTTCTTC. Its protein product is CASSQQREGEQFF.

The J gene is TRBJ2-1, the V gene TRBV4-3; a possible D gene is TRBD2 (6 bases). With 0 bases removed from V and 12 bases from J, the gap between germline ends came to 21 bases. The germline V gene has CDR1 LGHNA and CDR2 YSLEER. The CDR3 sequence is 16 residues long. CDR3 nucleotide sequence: TGCGCCAGCAGCCAAGATAGGGGCGGGACCCCTCTGTCGCAGTTCTTC. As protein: CASSQDRGGTPLSQFF.

The CDR3 spells CASSAGGSGNTIYF. The CDR3, as DNA: TGTGCCAGCAGTGCAGGGGGATCTGGAAACACCATATATTTT. The chain couples TRBV2 to TRBJ1-3; 7 bases fit TRBD1. CDR1 is SNHLY, CDR2 FYNNEI, per germline. V shed 4 bases, J shed 1 base, and the junction held 1 base outside the gene matches. This CDR3 contains 14 residues.

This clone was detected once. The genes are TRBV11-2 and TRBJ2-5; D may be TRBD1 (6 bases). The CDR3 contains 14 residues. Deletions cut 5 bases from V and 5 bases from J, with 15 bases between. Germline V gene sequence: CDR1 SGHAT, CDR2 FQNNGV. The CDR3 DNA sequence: TGTGCCAGCAGCCTCCGAGTTAGGGGGGAGACCCAGTACTTC. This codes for CASSLRVRGETQYF.

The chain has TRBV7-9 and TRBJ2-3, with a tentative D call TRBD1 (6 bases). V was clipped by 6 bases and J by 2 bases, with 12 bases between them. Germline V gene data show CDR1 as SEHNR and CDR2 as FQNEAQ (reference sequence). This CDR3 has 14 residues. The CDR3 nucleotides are TGTGCCAGCAGTCTCGGGACATCCACAGATACGCAGTATTTT. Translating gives CASSLGTSTDTQYF.

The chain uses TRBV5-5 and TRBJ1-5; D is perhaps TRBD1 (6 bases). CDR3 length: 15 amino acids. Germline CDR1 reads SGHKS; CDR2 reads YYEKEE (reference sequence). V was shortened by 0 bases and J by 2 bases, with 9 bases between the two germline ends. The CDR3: CASSLGAGGNQPQHF. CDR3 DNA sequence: TGTGCCAGCAGCTTGGGCGCAGGGGGCAATCAGCCCCAGCATTTT.